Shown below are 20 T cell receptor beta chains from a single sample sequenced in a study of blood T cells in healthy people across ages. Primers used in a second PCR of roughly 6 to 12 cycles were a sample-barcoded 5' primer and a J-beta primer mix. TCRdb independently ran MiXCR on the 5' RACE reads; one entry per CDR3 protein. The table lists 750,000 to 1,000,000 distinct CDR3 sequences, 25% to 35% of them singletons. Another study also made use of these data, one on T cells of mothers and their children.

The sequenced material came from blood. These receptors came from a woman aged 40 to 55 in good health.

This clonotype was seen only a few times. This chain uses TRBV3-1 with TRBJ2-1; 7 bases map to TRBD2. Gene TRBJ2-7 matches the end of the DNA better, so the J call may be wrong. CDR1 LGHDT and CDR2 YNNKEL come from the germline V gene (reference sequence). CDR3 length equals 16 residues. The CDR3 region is CASSTLATSSYNEQYF. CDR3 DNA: TGTGCCAGCAGCACACTAGCGACCAGCTCCTACAATGAGCAGTACTTC.

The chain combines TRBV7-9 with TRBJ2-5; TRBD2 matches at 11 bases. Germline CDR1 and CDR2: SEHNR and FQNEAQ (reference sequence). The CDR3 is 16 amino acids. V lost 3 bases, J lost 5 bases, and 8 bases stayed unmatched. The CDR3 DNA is TGTGCCAGCAGCTTCTCCCGACTAGCGGGGAAGGAGACCCAGTACTTC. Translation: CASSFSRLAGKETQYF.

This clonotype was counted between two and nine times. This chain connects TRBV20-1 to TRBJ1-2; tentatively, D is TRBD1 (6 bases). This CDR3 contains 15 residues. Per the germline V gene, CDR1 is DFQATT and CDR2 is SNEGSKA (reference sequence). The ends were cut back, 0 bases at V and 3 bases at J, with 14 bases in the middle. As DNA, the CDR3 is TGCAGTGCTAGAGATCTTGCACAGGGTCACTATGGCTACACCTTC. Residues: CSARDLAQGHYGYTF.

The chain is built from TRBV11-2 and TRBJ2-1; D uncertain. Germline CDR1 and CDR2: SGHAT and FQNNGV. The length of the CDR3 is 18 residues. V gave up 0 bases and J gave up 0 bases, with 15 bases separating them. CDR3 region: CASSLEFEETSSYNEQFF. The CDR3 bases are TGTGCCAGCAGCTTAGAGTTTGAAGAGACGAGCTCCTACAATGAGCAGTTCTTC.

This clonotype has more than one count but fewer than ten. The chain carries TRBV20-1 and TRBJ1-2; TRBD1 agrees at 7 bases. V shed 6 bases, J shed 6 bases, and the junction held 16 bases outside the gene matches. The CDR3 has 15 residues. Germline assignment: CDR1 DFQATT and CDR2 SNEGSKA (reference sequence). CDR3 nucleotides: TGCAGTGCAATACTTTCTGGGAGGCAGGGGGATGGCTACACCTTC. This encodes CSAILSGRQGDGYTF.

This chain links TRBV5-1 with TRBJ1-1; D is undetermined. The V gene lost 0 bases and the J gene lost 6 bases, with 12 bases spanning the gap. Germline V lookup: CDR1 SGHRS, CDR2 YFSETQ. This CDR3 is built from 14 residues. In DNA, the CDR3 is TGCGCCAGCAGCTTGGTGTCGGGGATCCCTGAAGCTTTCTTT. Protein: CASSLVSGIPEAFF.

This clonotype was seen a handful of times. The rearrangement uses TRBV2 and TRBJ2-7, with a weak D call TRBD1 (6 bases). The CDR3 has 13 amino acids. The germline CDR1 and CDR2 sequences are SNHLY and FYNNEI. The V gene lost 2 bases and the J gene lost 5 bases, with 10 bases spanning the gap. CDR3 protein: CASSEQGIHEQYF. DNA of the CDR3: TGTGCCAGCAGTGAACAGGGGATCCACGAGCAGTACTTC.

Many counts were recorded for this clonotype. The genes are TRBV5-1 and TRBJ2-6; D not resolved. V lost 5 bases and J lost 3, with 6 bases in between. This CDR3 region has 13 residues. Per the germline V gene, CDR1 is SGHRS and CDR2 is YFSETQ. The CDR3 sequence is CASSQSGANVLTF. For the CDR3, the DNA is TGCGCCAGCAGTCAGAGTGGGGCCAACGTCCTGACTTTC.

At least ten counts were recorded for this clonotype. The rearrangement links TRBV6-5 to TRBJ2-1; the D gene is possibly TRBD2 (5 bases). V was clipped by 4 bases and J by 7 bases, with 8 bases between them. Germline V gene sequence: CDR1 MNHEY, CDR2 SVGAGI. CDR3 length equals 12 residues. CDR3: CASSWPGNEQFF. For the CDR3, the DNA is TGTGCCAGCAGTTGGCCGGGGAATGAGCAGTTCTTC.

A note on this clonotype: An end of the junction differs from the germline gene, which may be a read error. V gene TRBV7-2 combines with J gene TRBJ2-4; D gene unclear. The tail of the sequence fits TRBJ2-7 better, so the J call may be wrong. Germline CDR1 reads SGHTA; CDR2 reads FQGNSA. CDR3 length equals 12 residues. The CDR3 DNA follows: TGTGCCGGCAGCCCAGACTTATACGAGCAGTACTTC. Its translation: CAGSPDLYEQYF.

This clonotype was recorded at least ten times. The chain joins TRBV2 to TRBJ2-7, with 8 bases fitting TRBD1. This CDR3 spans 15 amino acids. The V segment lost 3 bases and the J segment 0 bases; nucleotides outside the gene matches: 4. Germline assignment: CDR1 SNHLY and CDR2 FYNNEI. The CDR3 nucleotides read TGTGCCAGCAGTGATGGACAGGGTATCTCCTACGAGCAGTACTTC. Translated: CASSDGQGISYEQYF.

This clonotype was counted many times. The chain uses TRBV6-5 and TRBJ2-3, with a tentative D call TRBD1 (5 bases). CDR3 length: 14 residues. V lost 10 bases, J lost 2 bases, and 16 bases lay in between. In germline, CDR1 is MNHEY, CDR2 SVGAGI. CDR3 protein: CATLPPGITDTQYF. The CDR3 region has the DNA TGTGCCACCCTGCCCCCAGGGATCACAGATACGCAGTATTTT.

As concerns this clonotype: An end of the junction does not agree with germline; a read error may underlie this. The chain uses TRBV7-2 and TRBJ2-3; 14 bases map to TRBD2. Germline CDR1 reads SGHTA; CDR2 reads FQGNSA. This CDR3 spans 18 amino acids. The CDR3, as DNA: TGTGCCAGCAGCCCGCCGGGACTAGCGGGGGCCTTCACAGATGCGCAGTATTTT. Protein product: CASSPPGLAGAFTDAQYF.

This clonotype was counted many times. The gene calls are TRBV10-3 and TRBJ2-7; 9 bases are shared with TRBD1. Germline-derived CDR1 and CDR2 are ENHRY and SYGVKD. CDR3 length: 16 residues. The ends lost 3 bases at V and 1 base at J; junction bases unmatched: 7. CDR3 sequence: CAISDKQGALSYEQYF. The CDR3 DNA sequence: TGTGCCATCAGTGATAAACAGGGGGCCCTATCCTACGAGCAGTACTTC.

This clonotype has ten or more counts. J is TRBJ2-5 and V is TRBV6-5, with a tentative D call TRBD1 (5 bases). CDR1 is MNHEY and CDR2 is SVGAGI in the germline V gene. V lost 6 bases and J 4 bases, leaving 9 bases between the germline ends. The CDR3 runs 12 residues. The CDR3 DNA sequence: TGTGCCAGCAGGACAGTAGGAGAGACCCAGTACTTC. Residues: CASRTVGETQYF.

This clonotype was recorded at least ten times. In DNA, the CDR3 is TGTGCCAGCAGCCCACGGGGCAATCAGTTCTTC. Protein sequence: CASSPRGNQFF. This chain joins TRBV7-8 and TRBJ2-1; D may be TRBD1 or TRBD2 (5 bases each). V was cut by 5 bases and J by 13 bases, with 12 bases left in between. The CDR3 is 11 residues long. In germline, CDR1 is SGHVS, CDR2 FQNEAQ.

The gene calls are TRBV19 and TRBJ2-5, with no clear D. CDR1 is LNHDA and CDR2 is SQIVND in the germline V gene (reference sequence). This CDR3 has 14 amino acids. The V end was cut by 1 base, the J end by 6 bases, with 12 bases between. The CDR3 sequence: CASSIGSSEKTQYF. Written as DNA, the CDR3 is TGTGCCAGTAGTATAGGATCGAGCGAGAAGACCCAGTACTTC.

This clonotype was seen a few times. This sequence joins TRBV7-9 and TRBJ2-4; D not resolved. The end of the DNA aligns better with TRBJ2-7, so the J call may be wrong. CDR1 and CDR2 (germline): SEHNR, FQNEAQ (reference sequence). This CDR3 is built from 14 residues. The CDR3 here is CASSITNGITEQYF. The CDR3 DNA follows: TGTGCCAGCAGCATTACCAATGGAATTACCGAGCAGTACTTC.

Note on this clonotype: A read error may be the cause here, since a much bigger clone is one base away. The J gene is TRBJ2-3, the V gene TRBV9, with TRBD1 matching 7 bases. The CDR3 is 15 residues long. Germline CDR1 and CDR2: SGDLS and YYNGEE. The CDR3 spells CASSPRLAGTDAQYF. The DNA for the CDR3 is TGTGCCAGCAGCCCCAGGTTAGCTGGGACAGATGCGCAGTATTTT.

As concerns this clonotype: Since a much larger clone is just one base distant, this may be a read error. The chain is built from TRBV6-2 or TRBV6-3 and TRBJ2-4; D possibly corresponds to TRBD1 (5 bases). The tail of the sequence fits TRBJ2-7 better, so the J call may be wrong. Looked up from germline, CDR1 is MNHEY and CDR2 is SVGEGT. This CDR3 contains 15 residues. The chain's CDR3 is CASSLTGAGKNEQYF. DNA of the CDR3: TGTGCCAGCAGTTTAACTGGGGCAGGTAAAAACGAGCAGTACTTC.